The 23 T cell receptor beta chains listed next were all sequenced from one sample in a study of cytomegalovirus exposure and HLA in healthy donors. The PCR made use of 60 Vbeta and 13 Jbeta primers. TCRdb's copy holds only in-frame clones and misses some; the assay was immunoSEQ multiplex PCR. The data hold over 150,000 clones, with around four fifths observed a single time. Source material: PBMCs. These receptors all stem from a woman in her 50s in good health and CMV-seronegative.

The chain combines TRBV15 with TRBJ1-2, with 8 bases fitting TRBD1. The CDR3 spans 14 residues. Trimming cost V 4 bases and J 3 bases; bases outside gene matches: 4. Germline assignment: CDR1 LNHNV and CDR2 YYDKDF (reference sequence). CDR3 nucleotide sequence: TGTGCCACCAGCACGGACAGGGCACACTATGGCTACACCTTC. It yields the protein CATSTDRAHYGYTF.

The chain links TRBV9 to TRBJ2-7; a possible D gene is TRBD1 (6 bases). The CDR3 is 11 residues long. Germline V gene data show CDR1 as SGDLS and CDR2 as YYNGEE. The ends were cut back, 1 base at V and 7 bases at J, with 6 bases in the middle. CDR3 amino acids: CASSVTGEQYF. CDR3 sequence (DNA): TGTGCCAGCAGCGTAACAGGGGAGCAGTACTTC.

As regards this clone: The same CDR3 can be traced to other DNA sequences in this sample. This chain links TRBV5-1 with TRBJ1-1; TRBD1 might be the D (6 bases). This CDR3 comprises 14 residues. V gave up 0 bases and J gave up 4 bases, with 10 bases separating them. CDR1 and CDR2 (germline): SGHRS, YFSETQ. The CDR3 nucleotides read TGCGCCAGCAGCTTGGGGCAGGGGTTCACTGAAGCTTTCTTT. This codes for CASSLGQGFTEAFF.

This clone was seen more than once but under ten times. This rearrangement joins TRBV7-3 to TRBJ2-7; 7 bases match TRBD1. Germline CDR1 reads SGHTA; CDR2 reads FQGTGA. CDR3 length: 16 residues. The trim removed 5 bases at V and 5 bases at J, leaving 15 bases unmatched. In DNA form, the CDR3 reads TGTGCCAGCAGCCACCGCGGCAAGGGGGCGCAGGACGAGCAGTACTTC. It yields the protein CASSHRGKGAQDEQYF.

This clone was observed a few times. V is TRBV14 and J is TRBJ2-6; D uncertain. Germline loops: CDR1 SGHDN, CDR2 FVKESK. Trimming shortened V by 0 bases and J by 0 bases, and 15 bases separated the two germline ends. The CDR3 is made up of 19 amino acids. This CDR3 is CASSQERKGVLSGANVLTF. DNA for the CDR3: TGTGCCAGCAGCCAAGAGCGGAAAGGAGTGCTCTCTGGGGCCAACGTCCTGACTTTC.

The chain employs TRBV4-2 and TRBJ2-3; 12 bases fit TRBD2. The CDR3 contains 18 residues. Germline lookup yields CDR1 LGHNA and CDR2 YNFKEQ. V lost 1 base and J lost 2; bases outside the gene matches: 7. CDR3 sequence (DNA): TGTGCCAGCAGCCAAGGACGGACTAGCGGGGAGTACACAGATACGCAGTATTTT. It translates to CASSQGRTSGEYTDTQYF.

The CDR3 here is CASSFWGREDTQYF. The DNA for the CDR3 is TGTGCCAGCAGCTTTTGGGGGCGCGAAGATACGCAGTATTTT. The rearrangement joins TRBV11-3 to TRBJ2-3; TRBD1 might be the D (6 bases). The CDR3 sequence is 14 residues long. Trimming left V 3 bases short and J 5 bases short, with 12 bases between. CDR1 SGHNT and CDR2 YENEEA come from the germline V gene.

This chain uses TRBV18 with TRBJ2-7; 7 bases map to TRBD2. The CDR3 consists of 15 residues. Germline CDR1 reads KGHSH; CDR2 reads LQKENI. The V segment lost 3 bases and the J segment 2 bases; nucleotides outside the gene matches: 7. The CDR3 loop reads CASSPGRGGTYEQYF. The CDR3 DNA reads TGTGCCAGCTCACCGGGCCGCGGGGGTACCTACGAGCAGTACTTC.

The chain couples TRBV29-1 to TRBJ2-7, with D hard to call. This CDR3 is 13 amino acids long. Germline CDR1 reads SQVTM; CDR2 reads ANQGSEA. The V and J ends lost 8 bases and 0 bases respectively, with 14 bases between them. CDR3 protein: CSSAEGSSYEQYF. The DNA of the CDR3 is TGCAGCTCTGCGGAAGGAAGCTCCTACGAGCAGTACTTC.

The chain uses TRBV7-9 and TRBJ1-6; TRBD1 matches 9 bases. Trimming took 2 bases from V and 0 from J; bases not matched to a gene: 8. There are 19 residues in the CDR3. Per germline, CDR1 SEHNR and CDR2 FQNEAQ (reference sequence). DNA for the CDR3: TGTGCCAGCAGCTTACAGGGACAGGGCGCGAGCTCCTATAATTCACCCCTCCACTTT. This encodes CASSLQGQGASSYNSPLHF.

This chain joins TRBV5-4 and TRBJ2-2, with 7 nucleotides matching TRBD1. With V trimmed by 4 bases and J by 8 bases, 11 bases remained unmatched. The CDR3 is 15 amino acids. Germline assignment: CDR1 SGHNT and CDR2 YYREEE (reference sequence). The chain's CDR3 is CASSPPDRVRGELFF. For the CDR3, the DNA is TGTGCCAGCAGCCCCCCAGACAGGGTGAGAGGGGAGCTGTTTTTT.

V and J are TRBV19 and TRBJ1-2; D is unresolved. The V end was cut by 3 bases, the J end by 0 bases, with 5 bases between. From germline, CDR1 is LNHDA and CDR2 SQIVND (reference sequence). CDR3 length: 13 residues. CDR3: CASSMLANYGYTF. DNA for the CDR3: TGTGCCAGTAGTATGTTAGCTAACTATGGCTACACCTTC.

CDR3 sequence (DNA): TGTGCCATCATCCCCGCGCTAGCGGCAAATGAGCAGTTCTTC. Translated: CAIIPALAANEQFF. The gene calls are TRBV10-3 and TRBJ2-1, with 7 nucleotides matching TRBD2. V was clipped by 7 bases and J by 7 bases; unmatched bases: 10. This CDR3 has 14 residues. Germline V gene sequence: CDR1 ENHRY, CDR2 SYGVKD.

Here the CDR3 reads CASSPPRLAGVETQYF. For the CDR3, the DNA is TGTGCCAGCAGCCCCCCGAGACTAGCGGGAGTAGAGACCCAGTACTTC. The chain couples TRBV7-2 to TRBJ2-5; 12 bases fit TRBD2. This CDR3 region has 16 residues. The ends lost 5 bases at V and 4 bases at J; junction bases unmatched: 8. Germline CDR1 SGHTA, CDR2 FQGNSA. The whole variable domain, filled in from reference TRBV7-2 and TRBJ2-5, reads GAGVSQSPSNKVTEKGKDVELRCDPISGHTALYWYRQSLGQGLEFLIYFQGNSAPDKSGLPSDRFSAERTGGSVSTLTIQRTQQEDSAVYLCASSPPRLAGVETQYFGPGTRLLVL.

V is TRBV11-2 and J is TRBJ2-1; 9 bases fit TRBD1. With V trimmed by 5 bases and J by 3 bases, 5 bases remained unmatched. CDR3 length: 15 residues. Germline V CDR1 and CDR2: SGHAT, FQNNGV. The CDR3 loop is CASSRRDRVYNEQFF. CDR3 nucleotide sequence: TGTGCCAGCAGCCGCCGGGACAGGGTCTACAATGAGCAGTTCTTC.

The rearrangement links TRBV15 to TRBJ2-2; a possible D gene is TRBD1 (5 bases). The V end was cut by 8 bases, the J end by 0 bases, with 13 bases between. The CDR3 is 15 residues long. The germline V gene encodes CDR1 LNHNV and CDR2 YYDKDF (reference sequence). DNA of the CDR3: TGTGCCACCTCGGCCAGGGTATCGAACACCGGGGAGCTGTTTTTT. Translating gives CATSARVSNTGELFF.

This clone occurred a few times. The V and J genes are TRBV5-1 and TRBJ1-6; tentatively, D is TRBD1 (5 bases). The CDR3 has 17 residues. Trimming removed 0 bases at V and 8 bases at J, with 18 bases between. Germline lookup yields CDR1 SGHRS and CDR2 YFSETQ. The CDR3 coding sequence is TGCGCCAGCAGCTTGGATGTGGGCGCAGGGTATGATTCACCCCTCCACTTT. Its protein product is CASSLDVGAGYDSPLHF.

The chain employs TRBV7-2 and TRBJ1-2; D is unclear. The CDR3 runs 11 residues. Germline lookup yields CDR1 SGHTA and CDR2 FQGNSA. The V gene lost 6 bases and the J gene lost 3 bases, with 5 bases spanning the gap. CDR3 loop: CASSFYYGYTF. CDR3 DNA sequence: TGTGCCAGCAGTTTCTACTATGGCTACACCTTC.

The CDR3 region has the DNA TGTGCCAGCAGCTTATCCCCCAGTCGCACTGAAGCTTTCTTT. Translating it yields CASSLSPSRTEAFF. The J gene is TRBJ1-1, the V gene TRBV7-2; D remains unclear. Looked up from germline, CDR1 is SGHTA and CDR2 is FQGNSA. This CDR3 has 14 amino acids. V was trimmed by 2 bases and J by 4 bases, leaving 11 bases between them.

Notes on this clone: This same CDR3 is encoded by further DNA sequences in the sample. The V and J genes are TRBV10-3 and TRBJ2-5, with a tentative D call TRBD2 (6 bases). Trimming took 2 bases from V and 5 from J, leaving 6 bases between them. This CDR3 is built from 12 residues. CDR1 is ENHRY and CDR2 is SYGVKD in the germline V gene. CDR3 in amino acids: CAISEGGETQYF. DNA of the CDR3: TGTGCCATCAGTGAGGGGGGGGAGACCCAGTACTTC.

The chain uses TRBV29-1 and TRBJ2-1; 9 bases match TRBD2. Germline V gene data show CDR1 as SQVTM and CDR2 as ANQGSEA. Trimming removed 8 bases from V and 9 bases from J; junction bases left unmatched: 20. The CDR3 spans 16 residues. The CDR3 is CSTPFGREGPLGEQFF. CDR3 DNA: TGCAGCACCCCCTTCGGGCGGGAGGGCCCTCTAGGTGAGCAGTTCTTC.

The rearrangement uses TRBV5-4 and TRBJ1-1; 7 bases are a match to TRBD1. Germline V gene sequence: CDR1 SGHNT, CDR2 YYREEE (reference sequence). The CDR3 has 16 residues. V lost 0 bases, J lost 0 bases, and 5 bases stayed unmatched. As DNA, the CDR3 is TGTGCCAGCAGCTTGGGGCAGGGACAGCTGAACACTGAAGCTTTCTTT. Protein sequence: CASSLGQGQLNTEAFF. Complete variable domain (other parts from reference TRBV5-4 and TRBJ1-1): ETGVTQSPTHLIKTRGQQVTLRCSSQSGHNTVSWYQQALGQGPQFIFQYYREEENGRGNFPPRFSGLQFPNYSSELNVNALELDDSALYLCASSLGQGQLNTEAFFGQGTRLTVV.

V usage is TRBV30 and J usage is TRBJ1-2; possible D gene TRBD1, 5 bases. The CDR3 has 12 residues. Germline lookup yields CDR1 GTSNPN and CDR2 SVGIG (reference sequence). V was pared by 1 base and J by 5 bases, with 8 bases between. CDR3 DNA: TGTGCCTGGAGTGGAACAGGTTATGGCTACACCTTC. Amino acid sequence: CAWSGTGYGYTF.